The 25 T cell receptor beta chains presented below share a single source sample, sequenced in a study of T cell responses to AZD1222 COVID-19 vaccine (TCRdb year 2021). The protocol used for the library was the immunoSEQ multiplex PCR assay. The table was pulled from immuneACCESS by TCRdb, which kept in-frame rearrangements only. Such tables lose some clones; where checked, under half of the loss comes from unresolved V genes, and the rest has no known cause. The sample profile shows some 58,000 clones; around 80% of them were found once. Of the sample, approximately 5% falls within the top ten clones. What this sample's time point label stands for: about 28 days (+/-7) after the second vaccine dose. Sequenced material: peripheral blood, taken 28 days after the second AZD1222 dose. The receptors here all came from an adult who received the AZD1222 COVID-19 vaccine.

The chain links TRBV28 to TRBJ1-2; the match to TRBD1 covers 8 bases. Germline V lookup: CDR1 MDHEN, CDR2 SYDVKM. The CDR3 has 15 amino acids. J was trimmed by 4 bases and V by 5 bases; bases with no gene match: 9. The CDR3 loop is CASSMQGAVIYGYTF. The CDR3 DNA reads TGTGCCAGCAGTATGCAGGGGGCCGTTATCTATGGCTACACCTTC.

The J gene is TRBJ2-5, the V gene TRBV5-1, with a weak D call TRBD1 (5 bases). The CDR3 covers 14 residues. V lost 4 bases, J lost 4 bases, and 14 bases lay in between. CDR1 is SGHRS, CDR2 YFSETQ, per germline. This chain's CDR3 is CASSDPQGSETQYF. CDR3 DNA: TGCGCCAGCAGCGATCCTCAGGGATCAGAGACCCAGTACTTC.

This chain joins TRBV2 and TRBJ1-5, with D unclear. This CDR3 region has 11 residues. Per the germline V gene, CDR1 is SNHLY and CDR2 is FYNNEI. Trimming stripped 6 bases from V and 3 bases from J, with 3 bases between. The CDR3 region is CASRYNQPQHF. In DNA form, the CDR3 reads TGTGCCAGCAGGTACAATCAGCCCCAGCATTTT.

The chain is built from TRBV6-2 or TRBV6-3 and TRBJ1-2, with a tentative D call TRBD1 (6 bases). V lost 0 bases and J 4 bases, leaving 12 bases between the germline ends. The CDR3 sequence is 15 residues long. The V gene's germline CDR1 is MNHEY and CDR2 SVGEGT. In nucleotides, the CDR3 is TGTGCCAGCAGTTACTCGTCAGGGGTCGGCTATGGCTACACCTTC. Translating it yields CASSYSSGVGYGYTF.

The J gene is TRBJ1-3, the V gene TRBV10-2, with D unresolved. Germline values: CDR1 WSHSY, CDR2 SAAADI. CDR3 length equals 13 residues. The germline V and J ends were trimmed by 6 bases and 0 bases, with 6 bases remaining between them. The CDR3 sequence: CASSPVSGNTIYF. The CDR3 DNA is TGCGCCAGCAGCCCAGTCTCTGGAAACACCATATATTTT.

There are a few counts of this clone. The chain is built from TRBV7-9 and TRBJ2-7; 8 positions match TRBD1. CDR1 is SEHNR and CDR2 is FQNEAQ in the germline V gene (reference sequence). The CDR3 has 15 amino acids. J gave up 6 bases and V 5 bases, and 12 bases lay outside the gene matches. The CDR3 nucleotides read TGTGCCAGCAGCCTATCGGACAGGGAGGTTGGCGAGCAGTACTTC. Its protein product is CASSLSDREVGEQYF.

The V gene is TRBV5-4, the J gene TRBJ2-1; D ambiguous. Germline V gene data show CDR1 as SGHNT and CDR2 as YYREEE (reference sequence). This CDR3 spans 13 amino acids. V lost 0 bases and J lost 8, with 9 bases in between. The CDR3 loop reads CASSLVNDDEQFF. CDR3 DNA: TGTGCCAGCAGCTTGGTTAATGACGATGAGCAGTTCTTC.

On this clone itself: It is likely a read error, because the conserved phenylalanine at the end of the CDR3 is missing. It is unclear where the CDR3 begins or ends on the DNA, so no DNA is shown, and the CDR3 is as TCRdb lists it. V and J are TRBV25-1 and TRBJ1-2; the table's D call TRBD1 went unverified against the DNA. 12 amino acids form the CDR3, both terminal residues included. Germline values: CDR1 MGHDK, CDR2 SYGVNS. CDR3 loop: CASRDSAAIPSS.

This clone came up once. The genes are TRBV6-1 and TRBJ1-3; maybe TRBD1 (6 bases). Between the trimmed V and J ends, which lost 3 bases and 4 bases, there was a span of 13 bases. The CDR3 is 15 residues long. Germline CDR1 MNHNS, CDR2 SASEGT. The CDR3 is CASSDLTGSGNTIYF. CDR3 nucleotide sequence: TGTGCCAGCAGTGACCTCACAGGGTCGGGAAACACCATATATTTT.

The rearrangement uses TRBV5-1 and TRBJ1-5; 9 bases align to TRBD1. V lost 1 base and J lost 5; bases outside the gene matches: 1. This CDR3 has 14 amino acids. CDR1 SGHRS and CDR2 YFSETQ come from the germline V gene. CDR3 nucleotides: TGCGCCAGCAGCTTGACAGGGGGCCATCAGCCCCAGCATTTT. Residues: CASSLTGGHQPQHF.

The rearrangement joins TRBV18 to TRBJ1-1, with D hard to call. The V gene's germline CDR1 is KGHSH and CDR2 LQKENI. Trimming pared 0 bases from V and 8 bases from J, leaving 13 bases between. The CDR3 covers 14 residues. CDR3 amino acids: CASSPPSGQAEAFF. The CDR3 coding sequence is TGTGCCAGCTCACCACCTTCCGGGCAGGCGGAAGCTTTCTTT.

A single count supports this clone. This chain uses TRBV13 with TRBJ2-1; 7 nucleotides match TRBD2. The CDR3 loop spans 12 amino acids. Germline lookup yields CDR1 PRHDT and CDR2 FYEKMQ (reference sequence). V dropped 6 bases and J dropped 6; count of bases not matched to a gene: 2. The CDR3 reads CASRAGSNEQFF. CDR3 nucleotide sequence: TGTGCCAGCAGAGCGGGAAGCAATGAGCAGTTCTTC.

J is TRBJ1-2 and V is TRBV6-4; D remains unclear. Trimming cost V 6 bases and J 12 bases, with 17 bases left between them. The CDR3 is 12 amino acids. CDR1 MRHNA and CDR2 SNTAGT come from the germline V gene. The CDR3 DNA is TGTGCCAGCAGCAACTCCGAGGGTTTACACACCTTC. Protein: CASSNSEGLHTF.

This rearrangement joins TRBV30 to TRBJ2-7, with TRBD2 as a possible D gene (5 bases). The V end lost 5 bases, the J end lost 3 bases, and 23 bases lay between the germline ends. Looked up from germline, CDR1 is GTSNPN and CDR2 is SVGIG (reference sequence). The length of the CDR3 is 16 residues. Here the CDR3 reads CAWFKPPPSGFYEQYF. CDR3 DNA sequence: TGTGCCTGGTTTAAACCCCCCCCGAGCGGCTTCTACGAGCAGTACTTC.

The chain recombines TRBV6-5 with TRBJ1-1; 7 nucleotides match TRBD1. The germline CDR1 and CDR2 sequences are MNHEY and SVGAGI. After removal of 10 bases from V and 5 bases from J, the junction contained 4 bases not matched to a gene. The CDR3 is 11 residues long. The CDR3 DNA reads TGTGCCATACGGGGACAGACTGAAGCTTTCTTT. Protein product: CAIRGQTEAFF.

The chain recombines TRBV6-5 with TRBJ2-3; D gene uncertain. Germline CDR1 reads MNHEY; CDR2 reads SVGAGI. V was shortened by 8 bases and J by 1 base, with 10 bases between the two germline ends. The CDR3 has 13 amino acids. The CDR3 spells CASLGPGTDTQYF. In DNA, the CDR3 is TGTGCCAGCCTCGGACCTGGCACAGATACGCAGTATTTT.

The rearrangement links TRBV21-1 to TRBJ2-7; the D call of TRBD2 is as the table states it, not checked on the DNA. TRBV21-1 constitutes a pseudogene. This CDR3 comprises 17 residues. The CDR3 sequence: CASSKDLLSPNHYEQYV. The CDR3, as DNA: TGTGCCAGCAGCAAAGATCTACTGAGCCCGAACCACTACGAGCAGTACGTC.

This chain joins TRBV27 and TRBJ2-7, with 7 positions matching TRBD1. Per germline, CDR1 MNHEY and CDR2 SMNVEV (reference sequence). CDR3 length: 14 amino acids. V shed 5 bases and J 2 bases; nucleotides not matched to a gene: 6. CDR3 protein: CASSKRQGPYEQYF. CDR3 sequence (DNA): TGTGCCAGCAGTAAACGACAGGGCCCCTACGAGCAGTACTTC.

With regard to this clone: Other nucleotide sequences from this sample produce the same CDR3. The chain couples TRBV2 to TRBJ1-2; no clear D gene. V was shortened by 1 base and J by 0 bases, with 3 bases between the two germline ends. The CDR3 extends over 13 amino acids. Germline V gene lookup returns CDR1 SNHLY and CDR2 FYNNEI. The CDR3 coding sequence is TGTGCCAGCAGTGAAGAATCTAACTATGGCTACACCTTC. Encoded protein: CASSEESNYGYTF.

The chain couples TRBV6-2 or TRBV6-3 to TRBJ2-6, with D unclear. Germline V CDR1 and CDR2: MNHEY, SVGEGT. The CDR3 contains 16 residues. V was pared by 2 bases and J by 4 bases, with 12 bases between. The CDR3 nucleotides read TGTGCCAGCAGTTACCCTAGTTCGAGCGGGGCCAACGTCCTGACTTTC. This sequence encodes CASSYPSSSGANVLTF.

This rearrangement joins TRBV7-2 to TRBJ2-5; 7 bases map to TRBD1. Per the germline V gene, CDR1 is SGHTA and CDR2 is FQGNSA. The CDR3 loop spans 14 amino acids. V trimming: 7 bases; J trimming: 5 bases; junction bases outside the gene matches: 10. CDR3 sequence reads: CASTLLTGWETQYF. CDR3 in DNA: TGTGCCAGCACCCTTCTGACAGGGTGGGAGACCCAGTACTTC.

The V call is TRBV5-1, the J call TRBJ1-1; D gene unclear. The CDR3 is made up of 13 amino acids. The V end was cut by 2 bases, the J end by 5 bases, with 10 bases between. Germline V CDR1 and CDR2: SGHRS, YFSETQ. The CDR3: CASSFSSATEAFF. CDR3 nucleotide sequence: TGCGCCAGCAGCTTCTCTTCGGCAACTGAAGCTTTCTTT.

J is TRBJ2-1 and V is TRBV5-1; D remains ambiguous. CDR1 is SGHRS and CDR2 is YFSETQ in the germline V gene. The CDR3 has 15 residues. The V gene lost 4 bases and the J gene lost 0 bases, with 11 bases spanning the gap. CDR3 in DNA: TGCGCCAGCAGCCGTGGTACCAGCTCCTACAATGAGCAGTTCTTC. The encoded protein is CASSRGTSSYNEQFF.

This clone was counted only a few times. This chain connects TRBV4-1 to TRBJ1-2; 9 positions match TRBD1. J gave up 5 bases and V 3 bases, and 4 bases lay outside the gene matches. This CDR3 is 14 amino acids long. Per the germline V gene, CDR1 is MGHRA and CDR2 is YSYEKL. In DNA, the CDR3 is TGCGCCAGCAGCCAGGAACAGGGGGCTTATGGCTACACCTTC. Translation gives CASSQEQGAYGYTF.

The rearrangement links TRBV25-1 to TRBJ2-7; no reliable D call. The CDR3 extends over 14 amino acids. Trimming cost V 5 bases and J 3 bases, with 14 bases left between them. Germline CDR1 MGHDK, CDR2 SYGVNS. As DNA, the CDR3 is TGTGCCAGCAGTCCTCACGAGGATTACTACGAGCAGTACTTC. This translates into CASSPHEDYYEQYF.